Below are 14 T cell receptor beta chains sequenced from a single sample in a study of beta chain features in type 1 diabetes. The study, taken as a whole, reports: The study found moderately but significantly shorter TCRB CDR3s in all four CD4+ subsets of Type 1 diabetes patients.

These receptors are not linked to any known antigen. Every bit of the isolated RNA underwent reverse transcription, so sequencing read expressed TCRB transcripts. Assay used: immunoSEQ multiplex PCR; TCRdb lists only in-frame clones, some missing. The data show a few hundred thousand clones, with roughly 15% seen just once and less than 0.02% held by the top ten. The specimen was naive CD4+ T cells from blood. The receptors shown here come from a man aged 18 to 30 with type 1 diabetes.

The rearrangement uses TRBV18 and TRBJ1-2; 7 nucleotides line up with TRBD1. Per germline, CDR1 KGHSH and CDR2 LQKENI. V lost 5 bases to trimming and J lost 4 bases; unmatched junction nucleotides: 10. CDR3 length: 15 amino acids. The CDR3 nucleotides read TGTGCCAGCTCAGCCTACAGGGGTGAAGCCTATGGCTACACCTTC. As protein: CASSAYRGEAYGYTF.

This clone showed up just a few times. The chain employs TRBV4-3 and TRBJ2-4; TRBD1 matches at 7 bases. The germline CDR1 and CDR2 sequences are LGHNA and YSLEER. Germline trimming cut 4 bases from V and 10 bases from J; bases unmatched to any gene: 10. CDR3 length: 14 residues. The DNA for the CDR3 is TGCGCCAGCAGCCCTGACCCGGGACAGCAGATTCAGTACTTC. Translation: CASSPDPGQQIQYF.

This clone was counted a few times. The chain's CDR3 is CASSMQGNPEAFF. For the CDR3, the DNA is TGCGCCAGCAGCATGCAGGGAAACCCTGAAGCTTTCTTT. The chain carries TRBV5-1 and TRBJ1-1; TRBD1 is a possible D gene (5 bases). The V end lost 4 bases, the J end lost 6 bases, and 13 bases lay between the germline ends. The CDR3 extends over 13 amino acids. Per germline, CDR1 SGHRS and CDR2 YFSETQ.

This clone has a handful of counts. The chain employs TRBV19 and TRBJ2-7; 9 positions match TRBD2. V dropped 3 bases and J dropped 6; count of bases not matched to a gene: 6. The CDR3 covers 14 residues. CDR1 and CDR2 (germline): LNHDA, SQIVND (reference sequence). The CDR3 is CASSMVAGVGEQYF. The DNA of the CDR3 is TGTGCCAGTAGTATGGTAGCGGGAGTGGGCGAGCAGTACTTC.

This clone has just a few counts. V usage is TRBV19 and J usage is TRBJ1-5; D gene ambiguous. Germline-derived CDR1 and CDR2 are LNHDA and SQIVND (reference sequence). Trimming left V 7 bases short and J 4 bases short, with 14 bases between. This CDR3 contains 14 residues. The CDR3 loop reads CASKSMEGNQPQHF. The DNA for the CDR3 is TGTGCCAGTAAGAGCATGGAGGGAAATCAGCCCCAGCATTTT. Combining the CDR3 with reference TRBV19 and TRBJ1-5 gives the whole variable domain DGGITQSPKYLFRKEGQNVTLSCEQNLNHDAMYWYRQDPGQGLRLIYYSQIVNDFQKGDIAEGYSVSREKKESFPLTVTSAQKNPTAFYLCASKSMEGNQPQHFGDGTRLSIL.

In its sample, this clone was seen a few times. This rearrangement joins TRBV11-2 to TRBJ2-5; 8 bases agree with TRBD1. The germline gives CDR1 SGHAT, CDR2 FQNNGV. V dropped 3 bases and J dropped 5; count of bases not matched to a gene: 8. The CDR3 has 15 residues. CDR3 sequence reads: CASSFPQGARETQYF. The DNA of the CDR3 is TGTGCCAGCAGCTTTCCCCAGGGGGCTCGGGAGACCCAGTACTTC.

The J gene is TRBJ2-7, the V gene TRBV5-4; 8 nucleotides match TRBD1. The CDR3 runs to 12 residues. V was pared by 4 bases and J by 7 bases, with 4 bases of the junction left unmatched. The germline V gene encodes CDR1 SGHNT and CDR2 YYREEE (reference sequence). The CDR3: CASSPRTGEQYF. CDR3 in DNA: TGTGCCAGCAGCCCCCGGACAGGGGAGCAGTACTTC.

This clone was seen a handful of times. The V gene is TRBV5-4, the J gene TRBJ2-1; 9 nucleotides agree with TRBD2. Trimming took 6 bases from V and 4 from J; bases not matched to a gene: 11. The CDR3 has 16 residues. From germline, CDR1 is SGHNT and CDR2 YYREEE (reference sequence). Here the CDR3 reads CASTQSRTSAYNEQFF. The CDR3 DNA is TGTGCCAGCACCCAGTCAAGGACTAGCGCTTACAATGAGCAGTTCTTC.

The rearrangement links TRBV5-6 to TRBJ2-3; D is perhaps TRBD1 (6 bases). V was shortened by 4 bases and J by 0 bases, with 12 bases between the two germline ends. The CDR3 contains 15 residues. Germline CDR1 is SGHDT and CDR2 is YYEEEE. The CDR3 DNA is TGTGCCAGCAGCAAAGTCGACAGGAGCACAGATACGCAGTATTTT. The encoded protein is CASSKVDRSTDTQYF. The full variable domain, with the rest looked up from reference TRBV5-6 and TRBJ2-3, is DAGVTQSPTHLIKTRGQQVTLRCSPKSGHDTVSWYQQALGQGPQFIFQYYEEEERQRGNFPDRFSGHQFPNYSSELNVNALLLGDSALYLCASSKVDRSTDTQYFGPGTRLTVL.

In its sample, this clone was seen a few times. The gene calls are TRBV6-5 and TRBJ1-2; 7 nucleotides align to TRBD1. CDR1 is MNHEY and CDR2 is SVGAGI in the germline V gene. With V trimmed by 0 bases and J by 2 bases, 3 bases remained unmatched. CDR3 length equals 15 residues. The CDR3 loop is CASSYSVGGNYGYTF. In DNA, the CDR3 is TGTGCCAGCAGTTACTCGGTAGGGGGCAACTATGGCTACACCTTC.

This clone was seen only a few times. The chain is built from TRBV28 and TRBJ2-3; no firm D call. Germline V CDR1 and CDR2: MDHEN, SYDVKM. This CDR3 spans 12 amino acids. V dropped 5 bases and J dropped 4 bases, with 7 bases sitting between them. CDR3 coding DNA: TGTGCCAGCAGTCCTCGGGCAGATACGCAGTATTTT. Encoded protein: CASSPRADTQYF.

This clone has just a few counts. This chain connects TRBV5-1 to TRBJ2-1, with no clear D. V gave up 1 base and J gave up 0 bases, with 11 bases separating them. Germline lookup yields CDR1 SGHRS and CDR2 YFSETQ. This CDR3 is 16 amino acids long. As DNA, the CDR3 is TGCGCCAGCAGCTTGATGGCCTGGAGCTCCTACAATGAGCAGTTCTTC. It specifies CASSLMAWSSYNEQFF.

This clone was observed a few times. The chain uses TRBV19 and TRBJ2-1; 12 bases are shared with TRBD2. V shed 6 bases, J shed 6 bases, and the junction held 6 bases outside the gene matches. The CDR3 is made up of 15 amino acids. The germline V gene encodes CDR1 LNHDA and CDR2 SQIVND (reference sequence). CDR3 sequence: CASSSGLAGANEQFF. The CDR3 nucleotides read TGTGCCAGTAGCTCGGGACTAGCGGGCGCCAATGAGCAGTTCTTC.

The gene calls are TRBV5-1 and TRBJ1-1; no clear D gene. Trimming took off 3 bases at V and 4 bases at J, with 10 bases between the two ends. The CDR3 runs to 13 residues. Germline V lookup: CDR1 SGHRS, CDR2 YFSETQ. The CDR3 DNA reads as TGCGCCAGCAGCTCGGGGTTCGGCACTGAAGCTTTCTTT. This translates into CASSSGFGTEAFF.